This T cell receptor beta chain was recovered during a study of blood T cell repertoires in COVID-19. Germline V gene lookup returns CDR1 MNHEY and CDR2 SVGAGI. V lost 6 bases and J 4 bases, leaving 9 bases between the germline ends. CDR3 length equals 12 residues. Enrollees, about 18 to 90 years old, lived in 24 US areas. Cohort assignment relied on participant-reported clinical history. Symptom resolution, clearance, or two negative PCRs marked donors in Cohort 3 as recovered. As originally analysed: By means of reference gene primer amplification, nucleated cell counts were estimated. TCRdb keeps only in-frame clones here, not all; method: immunoSEQ multiplex PCR. For V, J and clone size, that table is used; D and trimming come from the DNA. Of 180,000 or so clones in the sample, 80% to 85% were seen once.

This TCR came from a man between 40 and 49 years old who had recovered from COVID-19. The chain has TRBV6-5 and TRBJ1-2; TRBD1 is a possible D gene (5 bases). Input material: PBMCs or T cells enriched from blood (not recorded which). The CDR3, as DNA: TGTGCCAGCAGCGGGGGGTTCTATGGCTACACCTTC. It is translated as CASSGGFYGYTF.